Listed here are 23 T cell receptor beta chains from one sample, sequenced in a study of blood T cell repertoires in COVID-19. TCRdb keeps only in-frame clones here, not all; method: immunoSEQ multiplex PCR. Of tens of thousands of clones detected, roughly 75% appear once; the ten largest clones hold about 15%. The specimen was peripheral blood. These receptors originate from a man older than 75 with active or convalescent COVID-19.

This clone was counted ten times or more. The V gene is TRBV5-1, the J gene TRBJ2-7, with a weak D call TRBD1 (6 bases). The CDR3 length is 17 residues. In germline, CDR1 is SGHRS, CDR2 YFSETQ. V was trimmed by 3 bases and J by 1 base, leaving 20 bases between them. The CDR3, as DNA: TGCGCCAGCAGCTCGGGAAATTTCAGGGGTTTTTCCTACGAGCAGTACTTC. This sequence encodes CASSSGNFRGFSYEQYF.

This clone has only one observation. The V and J genes are TRBV18 and TRBJ1-1; TRBD1 matches 7 bases. Germline assignment: CDR1 KGHSH and CDR2 LQKENI. V gave up 2 bases and J gave up 3 bases; unmatched junction bases: 0. This CDR3 has 13 amino acids. The CDR3 protein is CASSPGTDTEAFF. The CDR3 coding sequence is TGTGCCAGCTCACCAGGGACAGACACTGAAGCTTTCTTT.

This clone was seen a single time. This chain uses TRBV5-4 with TRBJ2-1, with 10 bases matching TRBD2. Trimming cost V 4 bases and J 7 bases; bases outside gene matches: 8. CDR3 length: 15 amino acids. Looked up from germline, CDR1 is SGHNT and CDR2 is YYREEE (reference sequence). CDR3 in DNA: TGTGCCAGCAGCCTGGGTCTAGCGGGAGTAAATGAGCAGTTCTTC. This codes for CASSLGLAGVNEQFF.

This clone occurred once. The chain recombines TRBV27 with TRBJ1-6; 9 bases line up with TRBD1. V gave up 7 bases and J gave up 11 bases; unmatched junction bases: 9. CDR3 size: 14 residues. The V gene's germline CDR1 is MNHEY and CDR2 SMNVEV (reference sequence). The CDR3 DNA reads as TGTGCCAGCAAACCCGGGACAGGGATTACACCCCTCCACTTT. This translates into CASKPGTGITPLHF.

V and J are TRBV28 and TRBJ1-2; a possible D gene is TRBD1 (5 bases). In germline, CDR1 is MDHEN, CDR2 SYDVKM. The CDR3 has 15 residues. The ends were cut back, 1 base at V and 4 bases at J, with 13 bases in the middle. CDR3 DNA: TGTGCCAGCAGTTTATCATCAGGGCCGGTCTATGGCTACACCTTC. Its translation: CASSLSSGPVYGYTF.

The table lists this clone with a few counts. The chain uses TRBV5-1 and TRBJ2-1; the D gene is possibly TRBD2 (5 bases). Germline CDR1 reads SGHRS; CDR2 reads YFSETQ. The length of the CDR3 is 15 residues. The ends were cut back, 7 bases at V and 6 bases at J, with 20 bases in the middle. In DNA, the CDR3 is TGCGCCAGCTGGATGGGAGAACTAGAGTTCAATGAGCAGTTCTTC. It specifies CASWMGELEFNEQFF.

This chain links TRBV6-5 with TRBJ2-7; a weak D match, TRBD2 (6 bases). V was trimmed by 8 bases and J by 5 bases, leaving 16 bases between them. The CDR3 spans 13 residues. Germline V gives CDR1 MNHEY, CDR2 SVGAGI. For the CDR3, the DNA is TGTGCCAGCCAGGAGGGATTTTCGGACGAGCAGTACTTC. Translation gives CASQEGFSDEQYF.

This sequence joins TRBV12-3 or TRBV12-4 and TRBJ2-2; tentatively, D is TRBD2 (5 bases). This CDR3 spans 12 amino acids. CDR3 DNA sequence: TGTGCTTCCGGGGAGAACACCGGGGAGCTGTTTTTT. Translated: CASGENTGELFF.

This clone turned up a few times. The chain has TRBV28 and TRBJ2-1; the match to TRBD2 covers 10 bases. Germline assignment: CDR1 MDHEN and CDR2 SYDVKM. CDR3 length equals 15 residues. After removal of 2 bases from V and 6 bases from J, the junction contained 4 bases not matched to a gene. The CDR3: CASSLLAGDVNEQFF. CDR3 nucleotide sequence: TGTGCCAGCAGTTTACTAGCGGGAGATGTCAATGAGCAGTTCTTC.

The chain combines TRBV7-2 with TRBJ2-1; 12 nucleotides agree with TRBD2. V lost 4 bases to trimming and J lost 7 bases; unmatched junction nucleotides: 14. The CDR3 covers 18 residues. Germline assignment: CDR1 SGHTA and CDR2 FQGNSA. This chain's CDR3 is CASSSPLAGGGSSNEQFF. CDR3 in DNA: TGTGCCAGCAGCTCGCCCCTAGCGGGAGGGGGGTCGAGTAATGAGCAGTTCTTC.

This rearrangement joins TRBV5-4 to TRBJ2-2; TRBD1 matches 9 bases. V lost 4 bases to trimming and J lost 6 bases; unmatched junction nucleotides: 13. This CDR3 spans 17 amino acids. Per germline, CDR1 SGHNT and CDR2 YYREEE (reference sequence). The CDR3 nucleotides read TGTGCCAGCAGCCGCCCTCCTACAGGGGGCGGATCCGGGGAGCTGTTTTTT. Amino acids: CASSRPPTGGGSGELFF.

The chain has TRBV11-2 and TRBJ2-5, with a possible D match to TRBD1 (5 bases). Looked up from germline, CDR1 is SGHAT and CDR2 is FQNNGV. The CDR3 consists of 16 residues. Trimming removed 1 base at V and 4 bases at J, with 16 bases between. CDR3 bases: TGTGCCAGCAGCTTAGGTGCAGGGCTCGGAGTAGAGACCCAGTACTTC. It encodes CASSLGAGLGVETQYF.

The V call is TRBV2, the J call TRBJ2-5; tentatively, D is TRBD1 (5 bases). Germline CDR1 SNHLY, CDR2 FYNNEI. This CDR3 is 15 amino acids long. Trimming took off 5 bases at V and 5 bases at J, with 18 bases between the two ends. CDR3 sequence: CASSYQDSPGETQYF. CDR3 DNA: TGTGCCAGCAGTTACCAAGACAGCCCAGGGGAGACCCAGTACTTC.

CDR3 region: CASSSQGSYEQYF. The CDR3, as DNA: TGTGCCAGCAGTTCGCAGGGGTCCTACGAGCAGTACTTC. V usage is TRBV12-3 or TRBV12-4 and J usage is TRBJ2-7; tentatively, D is TRBD1 (6 bases). This CDR3 spans 13 amino acids. V was trimmed by 4 bases and J by 1 base, leaving 8 bases between them.

The chain employs TRBV11-1 and TRBJ2-7; TRBD2 aligns across 7 bases. V was pared by 3 bases and J by 0 bases, with 2 bases of the junction left unmatched. Germline loops: CDR1 SGHAT, CDR2 FQDESV (reference sequence). The CDR3 is 14 residues long. The CDR3 DNA reads TGTGCCAGCAGCTTGGGCGGGAGCTCCTACGAGCAGTACTTC. This encodes CASSLGGSSYEQYF.

V is TRBV6-5 and J is TRBJ2-5, with D possibly being TRBD1 (6 bases). The CDR3 covers 16 residues. V shed 0 bases and J shed 4 bases, with 15 bases lying between them. In germline, CDR1 is MNHEY, CDR2 SVGAGI. In nucleotides, the CDR3 is TGTGCCAGCAGTTACTCGATGCAGGGGACGTCAGAGACCCAGTACTTC. Amino acid sequence: CASSYSMQGTSETQYF.

CDR3 in DNA: TGTGCCAGCTCTCTACTACGTGGGGCGGAGAAAGAAAAACTGTTTTTT. Its protein product is CASSLLRGAEKEKLFF. The chain couples TRBV18 to TRBJ1-4, with D perhaps matching TRBD1 (5 bases). CDR3 length equals 16 residues. Trimming took off 6 bases at V and 8 bases at J, with 22 bases between the two ends. Germline V CDR1 and CDR2: KGHSH, LQKENI.

The chain uses TRBV7-9 and TRBJ2-6; D is possibly TRBD1 (5 bases). This CDR3 is 14 amino acids long. V was shortened by 6 bases and J by 3 bases, with 9 bases between the two germline ends. CDR1 and CDR2 from the germline V gene are SEHNR and FQNEAQ (reference sequence). The CDR3 loop reads CASRDQGGANVLTF. For the CDR3, the DNA is TGTGCCAGCAGGGACCAGGGTGGGGCCAACGTCCTGACTTTC.

This clone was observed a single time. The rearrangement links TRBV7-8 to TRBJ1-2; a weak D match, TRBD1 (6 bases). Germline V lookup: CDR1 SGHVS, CDR2 FQNEAQ. The CDR3 spans 13 residues. Trimming took 5 bases from V and 4 from J, leaving 11 bases between them. In DNA form, the CDR3 reads TGTGCCAGCAGCCAGGACAGTACCTATGGCTACACCTTC. It specifies CASSQDSTYGYTF.

The J gene is TRBJ2-3, the V gene TRBV7-2, with 11 bases matching TRBD2. The CDR3 totals 15 residues. Germline-derived CDR1 and CDR2 are SGHTA and FQGNSA. With V trimmed by 8 bases and J by 2 bases, 6 bases remained unmatched. The CDR3: CASGRLAGHTDTQYF. CDR3 coding DNA: TGTGCCAGCGGCAGACTAGCGGGACACACAGATACGCAGTATTTT.

This clone occurred a few times. V gene TRBV5-1 combines with J gene TRBJ2-1; TRBD1 agrees at 8 bases. The J segment lost 2 bases and the V segment lost 4 bases, leaving 5 bases of the junction unmatched. Germline CDR1 SGHRS, CDR2 YFSETQ. The CDR3 spans 15 residues. For the CDR3, the DNA is TGCGCCAGCAGCGCGCAGGGGGCAACCTACAATGAGCAGTTCTTC. Residues: CASSAQGATYNEQFF.

The chain recombines TRBV7-2 with TRBJ2-1, with 7 bases matching TRBD1. Germline V lookup: CDR1 SGHTA, CDR2 FQGNSA. This CDR3 is built from 14 residues. V was clipped by 5 bases and J by 0 bases; unmatched bases: 1. CDR3: CASSPGGSYNEQFF. The CDR3 DNA sequence: TGTGCCAGCAGCCCAGGGGGCTCCTACAATGAGCAGTTCTTC.

V and J are TRBV24-1 and TRBJ2-1, with 7 bases identical to TRBD1. After removal of 12 bases from V and 0 bases from J, the junction contained 4 bases not matched to a gene. The germline V gene has CDR1 KGHDR and CDR2 SFDVKD. The CDR3 is 13 amino acids. The CDR3 DNA is TGTGCCTCCGGGGACAGCTCCTACAATGAGCAGTTCTTC. Residues: CASGDSSYNEQFF.